This T cell receptor (beta chain) was identified in a study of siplizumab effects on memory and regulatory T cells. General study points: Poor capture below about 10^-5 frequency left most alloreactive clones unmapped to unstimulated subsets. Major contributors to the alloresponse seemed to be naive T cells, which also appeared more diverse than memory cells. With siplizumab, mappable alloreactive CD4+ clones averaged about 70% Treg-derived, versus less than 35% in controls.

On this clone: Its antigen is not identified.

This CDR3 is 17 amino acids long. CDR1 and CDR2 from the germline V gene are MNHEY and SMNVEV (reference sequence). Trimming took 4 bases from V and 0 from J, leaving 16 bases between them. The protocol was immunoSEQ multiplex PCR, while the TCRdb copy is restricted to in-frame clones and leaves out a portion. The table has around 100,000 clones, 91% seen once. The sequence came from a human donor in good health. The sample taken for sequencing was CD4+ T cells sorted from blood. The chain carries TRBV27 and TRBJ2-1; D remains unclear. Here the CDR3 DNA reads TGTGCCAGCAGTTCCCCCGGCGCGGTGAGCTCCTACAATGAGCAGTTCTTC. Protein: CASSSPGAVSSYNEQFF.